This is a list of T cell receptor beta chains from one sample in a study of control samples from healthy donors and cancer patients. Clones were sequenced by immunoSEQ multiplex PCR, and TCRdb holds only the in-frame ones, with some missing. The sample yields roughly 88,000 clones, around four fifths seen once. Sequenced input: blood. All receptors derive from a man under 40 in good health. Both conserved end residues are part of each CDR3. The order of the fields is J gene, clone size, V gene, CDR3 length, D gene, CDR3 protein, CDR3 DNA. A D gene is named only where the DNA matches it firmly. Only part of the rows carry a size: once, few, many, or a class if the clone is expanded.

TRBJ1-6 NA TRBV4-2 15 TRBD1 CASSLGQGEGSPLHF TGTGCCAGCAGCCTCGGACAGGGGGAAGGTTCACCCCTCCACTTT
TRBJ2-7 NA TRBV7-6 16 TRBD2 CASSLGLAGETYEQYF TGTGCCAGCAGCTTAGGGCTAGCGGGGGAAACATACGAGCAGTACTTC
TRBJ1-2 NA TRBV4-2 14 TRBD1 CASSQARDSQHYTF TGTGCCAGCAGCCAAGCCCGGGACAGTCAACACTACACCTTC
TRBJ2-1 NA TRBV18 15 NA CASSPNGGGINEQFF TGTGCCAGCTCACCGAATGGGGGGGGCATTAATGAGCAGTTCTTC
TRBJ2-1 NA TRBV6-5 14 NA CASTQAVAYNEQFF TGTGCCAGCACCCAAGCGGTGGCCTACAATGAGCAGTTCTTC
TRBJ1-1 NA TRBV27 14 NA CASSRTVKNTEAFF TGTGCCAGCAGTAGGACGGTGAAGAACACTGAAGCTTTCTTT
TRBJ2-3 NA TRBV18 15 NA CASSRSAQSTDTQYF TGTGCCAGCTCACGATCGGCACAGAGCACAGATACGCAGTATTTT
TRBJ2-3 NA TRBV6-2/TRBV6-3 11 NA CASSSGHTQYF TGTGCCAGCAGTTCTGGCCATACGCAGTATTTT
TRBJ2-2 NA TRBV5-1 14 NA CASTAPTGPGELFF TGCGCCAGCACCGCCCCCACAGGGCCCGGGGAGCTGTTTTTT
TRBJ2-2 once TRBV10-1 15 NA CASSDPSVPLGELFF TGCGCCAGCAGTGACCCCTCGGTCCCCCTTGGGGAGCTGTTTTTT
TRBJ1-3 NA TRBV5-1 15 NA CASSPGPLSGNTIYF TGCGCCAGCTCCCCAGGCCCCCTATCTGGAAACACCATATATTTT
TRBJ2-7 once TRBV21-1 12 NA CASSGQSYEQYF TGTGCCAGCAGCGGGCAGTCCTACGAGCAGTACTTC
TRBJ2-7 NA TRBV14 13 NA CASSHSGGAEQYF TGTGCCAGCAGCCACTCCGGGGGCGCCGAGCAGTACTTC
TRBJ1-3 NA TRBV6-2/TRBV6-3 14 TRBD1 CASSWDRAGNTIYF TGTGCCAGCAGTTGGGACAGGGCAGGAAACACCATATATTTT
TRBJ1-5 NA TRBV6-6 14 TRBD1 CASSYRGTDQPQHF TGTGCCAGCAGTTATAGAGGGACAGATCAGCCCCAGCATTTT
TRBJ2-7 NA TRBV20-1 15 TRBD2 CSASGLAGGSYEQYF TGCAGTGCTAGTGGACTAGCGGGGGGCTCCTACGAGCAGTACTTC
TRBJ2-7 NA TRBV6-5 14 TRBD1 CASILTGTSYEQYF TGTGCCAGCATTCTGACAGGGACGTCCTACGAGCAGTACTTC
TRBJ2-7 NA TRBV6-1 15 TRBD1 CASSEAAGGFYEQYF TGTGCCAGCAGTGAAGCGGCAGGGGGCTTTTACGAGCAGTACTTC
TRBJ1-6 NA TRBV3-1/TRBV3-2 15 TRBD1 CASSQGNRGGSPLHF TGTGCCAGCAGCCAAGGGAACAGGGGGGGTTCACCCCTCCACTTT
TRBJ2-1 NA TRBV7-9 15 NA CASSPRGGFYNEQFF TGTGCCAGCAGCCCGAGGGGGGGCTTCTACAATGAGCAGTTCTTC
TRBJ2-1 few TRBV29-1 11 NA CSVEDQGEQFF TGCAGCGTTGAAGATCAAGGTGAGCAGTTCTTC
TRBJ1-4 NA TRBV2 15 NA CASSEMTPPNEKLFF TGTGCCAGCAGTGAAATGACTCCCCCTAATGAAAAACTGTTTTTT
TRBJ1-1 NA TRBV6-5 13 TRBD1 CAVAGTEDTEAFF TGTGCCGTAGCCGGGACAGAGGACACTGAAGCTTTCTTT
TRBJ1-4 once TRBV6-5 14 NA CASTLSGRREKLFF TGTGCCAGCACCCTATCGGGTCGGCGTGAAAAACTGTTTTTT
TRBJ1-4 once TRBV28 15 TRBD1 CASSDPRTGNEKLFF TGTGCCAGCAGTGACCCCCGGACAGGGAATGAAAAACTGTTTTTT
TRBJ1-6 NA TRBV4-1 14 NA CASSQGQGRSPLHF TGCGCCAGCAGCCAAGGGCAGGGGCGATCACCCCTCCACTTT
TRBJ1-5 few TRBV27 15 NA CASSFAPQGNQPQHF TGTGCCAGCAGTTTTGCTCCGCAGGGTAATCAGCCCCAGCATTTT
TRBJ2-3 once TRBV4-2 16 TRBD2 CASSPMSGGSTDTQYF TGTGCCAGCAGCCCAATGAGCGGGGGGAGCACAGATACGCAGTATTTT
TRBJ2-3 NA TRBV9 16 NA CASSVVDSRSTDTQYF TGTGCCAGCAGCGTAGTGGACTCAAGAAGCACAGATACGCAGTATTTT
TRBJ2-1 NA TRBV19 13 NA CASRQAVMDEQFF TGTGCCAGTAGACAGGCTGTTATGGATGAGCAGTTCTTC
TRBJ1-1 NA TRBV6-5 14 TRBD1 CASSFPGQGPEAFF TGTGCCAGCAGTTTCCCGGGACAGGGCCCTGAAGCTTTCTTT
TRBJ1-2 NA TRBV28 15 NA CASIVSGLVNYGYTF TGTGCCAGCATTGTTTCAGGGCTAGTTAACTATGGCTACACCTTC
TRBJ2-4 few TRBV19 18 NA CASSPGRSGSLAKNIQYF TGTGCCAGTAGTCCAGGTCGTTCGGGCAGTCTAGCCAAAAACATTCAGTACTTC
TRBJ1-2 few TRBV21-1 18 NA CASSKMRGMDDPNYGYTF TGTGCCAGCAGCAAAATGCGGGGAATGGATGATCCTAACTATGGCTACACCTTC
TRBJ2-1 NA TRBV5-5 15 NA CASSFEGLAYNEQFF TGTGCCAGCAGTTTTGAGGGTCTAGCTTACAATGAGCAGTTCTTC
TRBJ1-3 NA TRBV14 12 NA CASSHPRGTIYF TGTGCCAGCAGCCACCCGAGGGGCACCATATATTTT
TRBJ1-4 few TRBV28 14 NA CASKAGPRREKLFF TGTGCCAGCAAGGCAGGGCCGAGACGGGAAAAACTGTTTTTT
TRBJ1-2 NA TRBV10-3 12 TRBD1 CAIKFDREGYTF TGTGCCATCAAATTCGACAGGGAAGGCTACACCTTC
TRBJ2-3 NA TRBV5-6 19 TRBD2 CASSLIRGMRLAGADTQYF TGTGCCAGCAGCTTGATCAGGGGTATGAGACTAGCGGGGGCAGATACGCAGTATTTT
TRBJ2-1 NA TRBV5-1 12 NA CASSFGDNEQFF TGCGCCAGCAGCTTCGGGGACAATGAGCAGTTCTTC
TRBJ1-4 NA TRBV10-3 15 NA CAISESEGEGEKLFF TGTGCCATCAGTGAGTCGGAGGGAGAGGGTGAAAAACTGTTTTTT
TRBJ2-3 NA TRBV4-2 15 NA CASSQERRGTDTQYF TGTGCCAGCAGCCAAGAAAGGCGGGGCACAGATACGCAGTATTTT
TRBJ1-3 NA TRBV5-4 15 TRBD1 CASSLDRGSGNTIYF TGTGCCAGCAGCTTGGACAGGGGCTCTGGAAACACCATATATTTT
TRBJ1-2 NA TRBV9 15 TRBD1 CASSLTGTANQGYTF TGTGCCAGCAGCCTAACCGGGACAGCGAATCAGGGCTACACCTTC